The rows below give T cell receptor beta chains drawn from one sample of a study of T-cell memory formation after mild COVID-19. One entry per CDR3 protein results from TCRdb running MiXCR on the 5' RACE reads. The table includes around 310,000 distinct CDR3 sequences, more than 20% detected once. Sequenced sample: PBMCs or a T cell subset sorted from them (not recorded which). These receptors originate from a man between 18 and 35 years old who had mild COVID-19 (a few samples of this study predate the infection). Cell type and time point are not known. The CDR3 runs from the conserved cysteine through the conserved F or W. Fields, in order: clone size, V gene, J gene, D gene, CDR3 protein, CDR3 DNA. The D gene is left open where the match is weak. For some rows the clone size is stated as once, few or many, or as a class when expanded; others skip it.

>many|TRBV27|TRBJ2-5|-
CASAPNQGLETQYF
TGTGCCAGCGCTCCCAATCAGGGGTTAGAGACCCAGTACTTC
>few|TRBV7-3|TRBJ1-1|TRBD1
CASSLGTAGGFNTEAFF
TGTGCCAGCAGCTTGGGGACCGCAGGGGGGTTTAACACTGAAGCTTTCTTT
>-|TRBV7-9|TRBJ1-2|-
CASSSRQEFYGYTF
TGTGCCAGCAGCTCGAGACAGGAATTCTATGGCTACACCTTC
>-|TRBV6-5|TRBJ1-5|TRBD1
CASSYLGRTGAVHQPQHF
TGTGCCAGCAGTTACTTGGGGAGAACAGGGGCCGTCCATCAGCCCCAGCATTTT
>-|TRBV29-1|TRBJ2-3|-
CSGGTKLTDTQYF
TGCAGCGGAGGGACCAAACTCACAGATACGCAGTATTTT
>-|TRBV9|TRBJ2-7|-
CASSASSYEQYF
TGTGCCAGCAGCGCGTCCTCCTACGAGCAGTACTTC
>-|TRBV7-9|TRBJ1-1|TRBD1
CASRALQGVTEAFF
TGTGCCAGCAGGGCACTACAGGGGGTAACTGAAGCTTTCTTT
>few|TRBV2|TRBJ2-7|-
CASSVVWDYEQYF
TGTGCCAGCAGTGTAGTCTGGGACTACGAGCAGTACTTC
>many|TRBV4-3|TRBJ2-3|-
CASSQGSGDTDTQYF
TGCGCCAGCAGCCAAGGTTCGGGGGACACAGATACGCAGTATTTT
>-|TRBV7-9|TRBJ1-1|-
CASSQQGHGTEAFF
TGTGCCAGCAGCCAGCAGGGTCACGGAACTGAAGCTTTCTTT
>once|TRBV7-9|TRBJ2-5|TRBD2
CASSASSLSRGGQETQYF
TGTGCCAGCAGCGCCAGCTCCCTCTCGCGGGGGGGGCAAGAGACCCAGTACTTC
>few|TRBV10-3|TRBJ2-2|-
CASGGDRAVTGELFF
TGTGCCAGCGGGGGGGACAGGGCAGTCACCGGGGAGCTGTTTTTT
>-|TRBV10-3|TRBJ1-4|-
CAISPNTGEKLFF
TGTGCCATCAGTCCCAATACAGGTGAAAAACTGTTTTTT
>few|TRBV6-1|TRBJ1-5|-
CASSEPRRNQPQHF
TGTGCCAGCAGTGAACCTAGGAGGAATCAGCCCCAGCATTTT
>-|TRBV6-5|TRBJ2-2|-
CASSPGVGELFF
TGTGCCAGCAGTCCCGGGGTTGGGGAGCTGTTTTTT
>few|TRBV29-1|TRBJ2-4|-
CSGGTLNIQYF
TGCAGCGGTGGGACCTTAAACATTCAGTACTTC
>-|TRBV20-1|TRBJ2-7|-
CSARGDSHRYEQYF
TGCAGTGCTAGAGGGGACTCCCACCGCTACGAGCAGTACTTC